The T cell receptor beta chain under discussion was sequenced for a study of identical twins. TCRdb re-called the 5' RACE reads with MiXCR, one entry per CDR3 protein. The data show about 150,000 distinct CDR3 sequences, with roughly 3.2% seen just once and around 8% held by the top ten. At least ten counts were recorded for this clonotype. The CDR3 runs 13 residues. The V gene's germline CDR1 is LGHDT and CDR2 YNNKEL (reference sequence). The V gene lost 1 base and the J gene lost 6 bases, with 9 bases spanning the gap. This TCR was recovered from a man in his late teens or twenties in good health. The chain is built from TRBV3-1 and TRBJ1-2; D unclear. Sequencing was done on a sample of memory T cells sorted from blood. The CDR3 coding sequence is TGTGCCAGCAGCCAAGGGCGGGATAATGGCTACACCTTC. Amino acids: CASSQGRDNGYTF.